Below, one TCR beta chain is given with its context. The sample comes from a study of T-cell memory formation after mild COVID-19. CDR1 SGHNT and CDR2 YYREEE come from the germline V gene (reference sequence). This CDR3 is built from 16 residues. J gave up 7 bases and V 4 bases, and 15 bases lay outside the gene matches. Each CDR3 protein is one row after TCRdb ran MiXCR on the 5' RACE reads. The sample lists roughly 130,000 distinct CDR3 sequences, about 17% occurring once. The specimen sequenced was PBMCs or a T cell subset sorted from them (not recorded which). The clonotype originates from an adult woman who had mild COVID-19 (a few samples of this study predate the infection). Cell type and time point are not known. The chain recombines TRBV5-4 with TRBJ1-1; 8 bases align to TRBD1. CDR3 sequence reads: CASSKPPGQETNEAFF. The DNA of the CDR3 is TGTGCCAGCAGCAAACCTCCGGGACAGGAAACTAATGAAGCTTTCTTT.